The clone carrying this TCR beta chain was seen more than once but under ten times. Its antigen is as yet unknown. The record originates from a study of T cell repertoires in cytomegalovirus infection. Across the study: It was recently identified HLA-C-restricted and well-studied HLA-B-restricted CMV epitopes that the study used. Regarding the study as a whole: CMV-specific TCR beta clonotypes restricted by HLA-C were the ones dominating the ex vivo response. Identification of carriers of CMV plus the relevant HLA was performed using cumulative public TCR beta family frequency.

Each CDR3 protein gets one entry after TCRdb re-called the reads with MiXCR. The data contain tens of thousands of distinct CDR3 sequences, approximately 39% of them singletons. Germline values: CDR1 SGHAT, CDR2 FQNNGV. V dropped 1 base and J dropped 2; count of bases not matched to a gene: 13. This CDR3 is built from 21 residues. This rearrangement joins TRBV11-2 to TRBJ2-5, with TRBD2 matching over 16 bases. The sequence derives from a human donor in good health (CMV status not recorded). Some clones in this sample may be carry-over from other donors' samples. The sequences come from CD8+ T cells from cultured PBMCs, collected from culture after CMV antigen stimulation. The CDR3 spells CASSLGHKSGLAGGYQETQYF. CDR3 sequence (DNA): TGTGCCAGCAGCTTAGGACACAAATCGGGACTAGCGGGGGGGTATCAAGAGACCCAGTACTTC. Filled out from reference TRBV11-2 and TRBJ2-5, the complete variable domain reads EAGVAQSPRYKIIEKRQSVAFWCNPISGHATLYWYQQILGQGPKLLIQFQNNGVVDDSQLPKDRFSAERLKGVDSTLKIQPAKLEDSAVYLCASSLGHKSGLAGGYQETQYFGPGTRLLVL.